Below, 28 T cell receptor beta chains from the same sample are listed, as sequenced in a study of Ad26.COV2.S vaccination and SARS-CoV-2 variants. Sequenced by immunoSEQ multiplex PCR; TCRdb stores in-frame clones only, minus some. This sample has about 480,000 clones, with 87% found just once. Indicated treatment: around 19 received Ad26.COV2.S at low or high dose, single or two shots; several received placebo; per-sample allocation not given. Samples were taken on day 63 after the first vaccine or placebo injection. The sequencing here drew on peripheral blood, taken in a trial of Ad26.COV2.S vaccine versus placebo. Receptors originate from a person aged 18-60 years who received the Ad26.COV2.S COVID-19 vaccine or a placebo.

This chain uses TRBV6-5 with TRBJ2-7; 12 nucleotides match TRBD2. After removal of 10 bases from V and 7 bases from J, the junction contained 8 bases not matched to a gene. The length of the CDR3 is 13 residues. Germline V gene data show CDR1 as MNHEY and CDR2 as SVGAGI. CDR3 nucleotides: TGTGCCACCAGACTAGCGGGAGTCGGAGAGCAGTACTTC. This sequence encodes CATRLAGVGEQYF.

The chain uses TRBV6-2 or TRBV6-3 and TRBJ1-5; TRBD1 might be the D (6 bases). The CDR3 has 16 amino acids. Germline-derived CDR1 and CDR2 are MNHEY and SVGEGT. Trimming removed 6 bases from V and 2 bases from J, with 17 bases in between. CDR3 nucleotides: TGTGCCAGCAGCAAGTCGACAGGTGTGGGCAATCAGCCCCAGCATTTT. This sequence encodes CASSKSTGVGNQPQHF.

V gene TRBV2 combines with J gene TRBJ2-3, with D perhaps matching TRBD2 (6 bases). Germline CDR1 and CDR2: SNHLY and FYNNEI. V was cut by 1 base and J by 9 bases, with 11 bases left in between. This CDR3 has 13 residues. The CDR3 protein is CASSEVGEATQYF. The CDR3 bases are TGTGCCAGCAGTGAAGTCGGGGAGGCCACGCAGTATTTT.

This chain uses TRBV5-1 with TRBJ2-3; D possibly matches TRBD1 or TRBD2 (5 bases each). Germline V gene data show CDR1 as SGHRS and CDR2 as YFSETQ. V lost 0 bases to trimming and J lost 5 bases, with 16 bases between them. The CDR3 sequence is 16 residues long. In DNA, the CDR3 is TGCGCCAGCAGCTTGGCCGGGACGCCCGGAGGAGATACGCAGTATTTT. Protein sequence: CASSLAGTPGGDTQYF.

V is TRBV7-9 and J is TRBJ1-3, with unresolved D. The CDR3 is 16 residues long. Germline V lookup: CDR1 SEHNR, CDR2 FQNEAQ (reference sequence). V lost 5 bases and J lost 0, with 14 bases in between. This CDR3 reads CASSGRIVSSGNTIYF. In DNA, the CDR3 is TGTGCCAGCAGCGGACGGATAGTCAGCTCTGGAAACACCATATATTTT.

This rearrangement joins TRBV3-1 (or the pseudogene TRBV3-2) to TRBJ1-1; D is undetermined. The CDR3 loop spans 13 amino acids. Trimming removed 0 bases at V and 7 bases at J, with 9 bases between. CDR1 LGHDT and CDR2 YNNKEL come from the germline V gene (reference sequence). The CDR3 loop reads CASSQDTGLEAFF. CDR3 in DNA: TGTGCCAGCAGCCAAGATACGGGCCTTGAAGCTTTCTTT.

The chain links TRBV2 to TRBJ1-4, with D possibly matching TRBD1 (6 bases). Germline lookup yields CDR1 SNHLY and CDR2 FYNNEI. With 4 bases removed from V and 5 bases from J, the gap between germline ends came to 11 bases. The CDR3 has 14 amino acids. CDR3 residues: CASSGDKGNEKLFF. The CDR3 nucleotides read TGTGCCAGCAGTGGGGACAAGGGCAATGAAAAACTGTTTTTT.

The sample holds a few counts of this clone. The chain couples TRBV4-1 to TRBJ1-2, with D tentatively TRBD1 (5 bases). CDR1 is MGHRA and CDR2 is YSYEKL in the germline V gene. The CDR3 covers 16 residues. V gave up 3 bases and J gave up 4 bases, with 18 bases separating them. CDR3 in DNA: TGCGCCAGCAGCCAGGCGCGGGCTTTGGGGGGCTATGGCTACACCTTC. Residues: CASSQARALGGYGYTF.

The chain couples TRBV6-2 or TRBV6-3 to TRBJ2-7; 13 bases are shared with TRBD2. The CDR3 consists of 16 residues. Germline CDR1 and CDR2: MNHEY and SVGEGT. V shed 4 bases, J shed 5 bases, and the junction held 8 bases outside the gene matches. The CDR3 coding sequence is TGTGCCAGCAGTTCGGGACTAGCGGGAAGAGGGGACGAGCAGTACTTC. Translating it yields CASSSGLAGRGDEQYF.

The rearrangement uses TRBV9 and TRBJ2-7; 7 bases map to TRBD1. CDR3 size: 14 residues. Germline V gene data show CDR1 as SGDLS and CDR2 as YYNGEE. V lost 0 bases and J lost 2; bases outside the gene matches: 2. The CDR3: CASSVETGAYEQYF. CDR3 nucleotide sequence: TGTGCCAGCAGCGTAGAAACAGGGGCCTACGAGCAGTACTTC.

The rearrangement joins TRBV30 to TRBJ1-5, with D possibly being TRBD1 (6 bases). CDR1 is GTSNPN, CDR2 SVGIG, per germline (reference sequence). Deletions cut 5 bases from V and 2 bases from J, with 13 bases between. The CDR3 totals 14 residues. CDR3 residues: CAWEQGLGNQPQHF. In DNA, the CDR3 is TGTGCCTGGGAACAGGGTTTGGGCAATCAGCCCCAGCATTTT.

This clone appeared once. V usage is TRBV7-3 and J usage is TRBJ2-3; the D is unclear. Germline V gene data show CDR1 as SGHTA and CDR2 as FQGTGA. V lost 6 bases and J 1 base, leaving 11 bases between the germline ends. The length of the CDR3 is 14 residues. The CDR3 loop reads CASSRASGTDTQYF. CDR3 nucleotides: TGTGCCAGCAGTCGGGCTAGTGGCACAGATACGCAGTATTTT.

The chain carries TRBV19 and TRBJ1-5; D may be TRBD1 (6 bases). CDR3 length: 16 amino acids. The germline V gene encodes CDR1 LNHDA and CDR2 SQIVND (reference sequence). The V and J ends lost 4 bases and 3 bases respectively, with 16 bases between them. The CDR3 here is CASSSPPGDINQPQHF. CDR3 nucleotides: TGTGCCAGTAGTAGCCCTCCAGGGGATATCAATCAGCCCCAGCATTTT.

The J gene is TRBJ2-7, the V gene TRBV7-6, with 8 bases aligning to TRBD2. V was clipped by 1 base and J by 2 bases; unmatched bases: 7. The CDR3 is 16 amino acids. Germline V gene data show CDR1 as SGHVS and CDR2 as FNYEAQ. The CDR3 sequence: CASSLESGSHAYEQYF. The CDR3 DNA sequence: TGTGCCAGCAGCTTAGAAAGCGGGAGCCACGCCTACGAGCAGTACTTC.

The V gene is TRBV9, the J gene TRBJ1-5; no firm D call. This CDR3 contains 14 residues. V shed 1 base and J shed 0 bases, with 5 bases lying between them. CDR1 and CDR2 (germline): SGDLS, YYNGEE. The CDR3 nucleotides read TGTGCCAGCAGCGTAACAGATAGCAATCAGCCCCAGCATTTT. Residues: CASSVTDSNQPQHF.

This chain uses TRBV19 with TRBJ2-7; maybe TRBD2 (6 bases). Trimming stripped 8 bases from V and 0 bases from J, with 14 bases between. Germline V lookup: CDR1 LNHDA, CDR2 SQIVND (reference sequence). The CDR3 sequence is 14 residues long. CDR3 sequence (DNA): TGTGCCAGTCGCGCGGGATCAAACTCCTACGAGCAGTACTTC. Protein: CASRAGSNSYEQYF.

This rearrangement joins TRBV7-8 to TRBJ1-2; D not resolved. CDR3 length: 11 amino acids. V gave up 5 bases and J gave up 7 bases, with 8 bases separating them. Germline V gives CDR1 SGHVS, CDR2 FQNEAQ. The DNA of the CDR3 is TGTGCCAGCAGCCCGCCGGGTGGCTACACCTTC. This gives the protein CASSPPGGYTF.

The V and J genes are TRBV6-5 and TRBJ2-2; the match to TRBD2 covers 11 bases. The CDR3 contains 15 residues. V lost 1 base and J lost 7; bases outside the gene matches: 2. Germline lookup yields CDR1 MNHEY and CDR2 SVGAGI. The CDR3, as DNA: TGTGCCAGCAGTTACTTGACTAGCGGGAACGGGGAGCTGTTTTTT. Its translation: CASSYLTSGNGELFF.

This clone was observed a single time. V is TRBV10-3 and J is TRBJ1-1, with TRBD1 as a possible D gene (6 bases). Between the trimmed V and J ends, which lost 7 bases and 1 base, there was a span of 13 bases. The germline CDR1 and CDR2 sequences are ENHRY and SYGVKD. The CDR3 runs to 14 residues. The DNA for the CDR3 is TGTGCCATCATGCAGGGGCCTGGGAACACTGAAGCTTTCTTT. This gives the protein CAIMQGPGNTEAFF.

The CDR3 region is CASSPPGTGGSGEAFF. The CDR3, as DNA: TGTGCCAGCAGCCCGCCCGGGACAGGGGGCTCGGGTGAAGCTTTCTTT. This chain uses TRBV27 with TRBJ1-1, with 12 bases that match TRBD1. Germline values: CDR1 MNHEY, CDR2 SMNVEV (reference sequence). With V trimmed by 6 bases and J by 7 bases, 12 bases remained unmatched. The CDR3 contains 16 residues.

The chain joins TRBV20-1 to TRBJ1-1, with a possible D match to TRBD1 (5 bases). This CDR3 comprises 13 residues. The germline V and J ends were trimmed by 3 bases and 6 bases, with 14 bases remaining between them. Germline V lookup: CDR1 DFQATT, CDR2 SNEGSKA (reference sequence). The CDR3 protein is CSASPSGLSEAFF. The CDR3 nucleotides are TGCAGTGCTAGTCCGTCAGGGTTGTCTGAAGCTTTCTTT.

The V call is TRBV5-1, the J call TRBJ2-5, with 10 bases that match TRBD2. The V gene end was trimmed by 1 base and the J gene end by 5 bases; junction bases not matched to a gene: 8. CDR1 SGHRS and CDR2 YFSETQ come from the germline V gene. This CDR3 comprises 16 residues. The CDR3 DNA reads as TGCGCCAGCAGCTTGTGGAGCGGGAGGGCCGCCGAGACCCAGTACTTC. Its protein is CASSLWSGRAAETQYF.

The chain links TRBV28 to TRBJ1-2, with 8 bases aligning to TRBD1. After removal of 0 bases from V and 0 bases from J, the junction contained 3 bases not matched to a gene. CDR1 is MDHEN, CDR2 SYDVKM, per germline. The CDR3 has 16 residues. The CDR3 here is CASSLWGTGPNYGYTF. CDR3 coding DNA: TGTGCCAGCAGTTTATGGGGGACAGGCCCTAACTATGGCTACACCTTC.

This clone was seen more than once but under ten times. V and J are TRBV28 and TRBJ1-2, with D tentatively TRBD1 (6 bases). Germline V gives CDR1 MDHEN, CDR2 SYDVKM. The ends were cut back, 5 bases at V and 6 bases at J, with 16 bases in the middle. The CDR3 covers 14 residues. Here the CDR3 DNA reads TGTGCCAGCAGTCCCCTCGGGGGGCAGAATGGCTACACCTTC. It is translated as CASSPLGGQNGYTF.

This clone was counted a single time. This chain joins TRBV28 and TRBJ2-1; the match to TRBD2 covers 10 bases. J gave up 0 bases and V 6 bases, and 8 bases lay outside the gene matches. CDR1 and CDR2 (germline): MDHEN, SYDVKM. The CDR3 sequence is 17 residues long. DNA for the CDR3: TGTGCCAGCAGCACAACAGCGGGAGGGAGCTCCTACAATGAGCAGTTCTTC. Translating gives CASSTTAGGSSYNEQFF.

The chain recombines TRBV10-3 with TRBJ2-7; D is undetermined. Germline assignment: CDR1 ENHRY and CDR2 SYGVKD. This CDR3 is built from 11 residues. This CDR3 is CAVLSSYEQYF. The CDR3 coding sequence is TGTGCTGTTCTAAGCTCCTACGAGCAGTACTTC.

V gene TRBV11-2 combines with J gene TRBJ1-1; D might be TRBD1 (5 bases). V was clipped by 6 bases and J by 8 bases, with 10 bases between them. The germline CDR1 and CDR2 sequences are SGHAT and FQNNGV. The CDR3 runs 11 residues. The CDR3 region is CASRDTLEAFF. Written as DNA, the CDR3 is TGTGCCAGCAGGGACACCCTAGAAGCTTTCTTT. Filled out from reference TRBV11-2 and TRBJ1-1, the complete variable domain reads EAGVAQSPRYKIIEKRQSVAFWCNPISGHATLYWYQQILGQGPKLLIQFQNNGVVDDSQLPKDRFSAERLKGVDSTLKIQPAKLEDSAVYLCASRDTLEAFFGQGTRLTVV.

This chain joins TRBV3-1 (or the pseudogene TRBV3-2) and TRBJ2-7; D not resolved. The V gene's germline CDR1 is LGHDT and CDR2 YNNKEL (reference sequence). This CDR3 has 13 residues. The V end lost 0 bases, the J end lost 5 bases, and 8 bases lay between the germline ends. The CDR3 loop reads CASSQEYSDEQYF. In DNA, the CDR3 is TGTGCCAGCAGCCAAGAATACAGTGACGAGCAGTACTTC.